This TCR beta chain appears in the sequencing data of a study of spatial heterogeneity in lung cancer. V trimming: 6 bases; J trimming: 4 bases; junction bases outside the gene matches: 4. The CDR3 covers 13 residues. Germline assignment: CDR1 SEHNR and CDR2 FQNEAQ (reference sequence). Time point here: sample taken at primary tumor resection. The study sequenced unsorted whole RNA from tumor, nontumor lung or frozen PBMC. TCRdb reprocessed the 5' RACE reads via MiXCR and lists one record per CDR3 protein. Among 10,000 to 13,000 distinct CDR3 sequences, about 9.2% were seen once, and the ten largest hold roughly a quarter. This clonotype is classed as medium-sized (0.01 to 0.1%).

This TCR derives from a male donor with early-stage non-small cell lung cancer. The sample in question was PBMCs, obtained at surgery. J is TRBJ1-2 and V is TRBV7-9; TRBD1 agrees at 8 bases. The CDR3 region is CASSPGQGYGYTF. The CDR3 DNA sequence: TGTGCCAGCAGTCCCGGACAGGGCTATGGCTACACCTTC.